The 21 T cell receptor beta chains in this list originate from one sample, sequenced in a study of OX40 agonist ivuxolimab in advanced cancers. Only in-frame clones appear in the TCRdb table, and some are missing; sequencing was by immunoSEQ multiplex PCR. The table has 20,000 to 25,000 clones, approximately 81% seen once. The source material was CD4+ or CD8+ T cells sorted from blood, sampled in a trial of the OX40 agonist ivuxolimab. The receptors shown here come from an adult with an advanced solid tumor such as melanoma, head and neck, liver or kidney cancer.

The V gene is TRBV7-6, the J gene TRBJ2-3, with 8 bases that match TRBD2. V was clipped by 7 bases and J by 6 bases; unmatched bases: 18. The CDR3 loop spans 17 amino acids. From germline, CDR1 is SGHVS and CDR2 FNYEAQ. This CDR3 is CASTHSGGRIMEDTQYF. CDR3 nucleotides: TGTGCCAGCACCCACTCGGGGGGGAGGATAATGGAGGATACGCAGTATTTT.

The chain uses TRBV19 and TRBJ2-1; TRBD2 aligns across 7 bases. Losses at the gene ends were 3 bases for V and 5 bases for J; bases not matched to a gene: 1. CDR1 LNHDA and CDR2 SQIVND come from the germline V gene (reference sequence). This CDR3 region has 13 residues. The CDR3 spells CASSMGGNNEQFF. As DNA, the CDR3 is TGTGCCAGTAGTATGGGGGGGAACAATGAGCAGTTCTTC.

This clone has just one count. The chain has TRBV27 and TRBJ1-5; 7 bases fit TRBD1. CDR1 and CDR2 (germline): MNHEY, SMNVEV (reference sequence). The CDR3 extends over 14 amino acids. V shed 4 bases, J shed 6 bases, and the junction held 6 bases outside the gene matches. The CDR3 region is CASSYDRATQPQHF. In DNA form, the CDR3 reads TGTGCCAGCAGTTACGACAGGGCGACTCAGCCCCAGCATTTT.

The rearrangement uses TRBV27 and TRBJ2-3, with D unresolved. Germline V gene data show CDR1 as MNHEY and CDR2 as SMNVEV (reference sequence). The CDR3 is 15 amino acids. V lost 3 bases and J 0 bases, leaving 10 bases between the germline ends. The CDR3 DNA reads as TGTGCCAGCAGTTTTTCAGGTCCCAGCACAGATACGCAGTATTTT. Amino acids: CASSFSGPSTDTQYF.

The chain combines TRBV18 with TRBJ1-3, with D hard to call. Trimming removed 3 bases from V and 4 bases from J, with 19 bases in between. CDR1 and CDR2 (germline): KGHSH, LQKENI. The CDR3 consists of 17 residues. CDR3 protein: CASSPPRGRTRGNTIYF. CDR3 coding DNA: TGTGCCAGCTCACCCCCCCGGGGTAGGACTAGAGGAAACACCATATATTTT.

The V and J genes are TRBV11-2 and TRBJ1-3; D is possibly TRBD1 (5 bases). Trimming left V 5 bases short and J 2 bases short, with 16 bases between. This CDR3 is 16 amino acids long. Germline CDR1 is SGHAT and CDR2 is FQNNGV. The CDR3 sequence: CASSPTIGGAGNTIYF. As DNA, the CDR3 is TGTGCCAGCAGCCCGACCATTGGGGGGGCTGGAAACACCATATATTTT.

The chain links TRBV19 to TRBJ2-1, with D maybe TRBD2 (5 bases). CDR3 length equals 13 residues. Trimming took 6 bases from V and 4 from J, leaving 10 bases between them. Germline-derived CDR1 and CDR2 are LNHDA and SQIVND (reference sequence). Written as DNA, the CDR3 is TGTGCCAGTAGGAGTAGCGCTTACAATGAGCAGTTCTTC. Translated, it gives CASRSSAYNEQFF.

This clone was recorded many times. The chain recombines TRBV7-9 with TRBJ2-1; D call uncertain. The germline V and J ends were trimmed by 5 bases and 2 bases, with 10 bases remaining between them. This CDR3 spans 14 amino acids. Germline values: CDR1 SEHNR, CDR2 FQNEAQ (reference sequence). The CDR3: CASSPESPYNEQFF. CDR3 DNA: TGTGCCAGCAGCCCGGAGAGCCCCTACAATGAGCAGTTCTTC.

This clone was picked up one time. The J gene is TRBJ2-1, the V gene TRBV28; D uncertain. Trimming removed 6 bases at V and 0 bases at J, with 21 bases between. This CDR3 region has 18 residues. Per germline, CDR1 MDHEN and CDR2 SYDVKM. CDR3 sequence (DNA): TGTGCCAGCAGCCGTGTTCTGGGTCAAAAAAACTCCTACAATGAGCAGTTCTTC. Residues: CASSRVLGQKNSYNEQFF.

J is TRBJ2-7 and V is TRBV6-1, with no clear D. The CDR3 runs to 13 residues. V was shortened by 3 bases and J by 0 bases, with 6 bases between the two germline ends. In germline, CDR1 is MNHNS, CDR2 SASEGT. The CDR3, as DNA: TGTGCCAGCAGTGATAGAAACTCCTACGAGCAGTACTTC. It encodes CASSDRNSYEQYF.

CDR3 nucleotide sequence: TGTGCCAGCAGCGGGGCGAGGGATTTATTTTGGGAGCTGTTTTTT. It translates to CASSGARDLFWELFF. The chain is built from TRBV7-8 and TRBJ2-2; D possibly matches TRBD1 or TRBD2 (5 bases each). Trimming took 5 bases from V and 9 from J, leaving 19 bases between them. This CDR3 comprises 15 residues. The germline gives CDR1 SGHVS, CDR2 FQNEAQ.

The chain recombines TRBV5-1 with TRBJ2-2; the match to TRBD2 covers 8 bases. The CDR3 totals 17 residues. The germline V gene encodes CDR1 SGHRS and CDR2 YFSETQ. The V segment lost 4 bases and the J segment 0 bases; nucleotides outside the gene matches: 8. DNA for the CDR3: TGCGCCAGCAGCCGCCCTCCGGGACTAGCGAACACCGGGGAGCTGTTTTTT. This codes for CASSRPPGLANTGELFF.

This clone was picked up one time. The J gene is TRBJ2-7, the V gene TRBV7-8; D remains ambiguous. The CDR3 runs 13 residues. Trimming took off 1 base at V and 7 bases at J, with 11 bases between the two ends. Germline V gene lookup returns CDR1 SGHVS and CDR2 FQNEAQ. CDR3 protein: CASSLDRYREQYF. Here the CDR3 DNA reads TGTGCCAGCAGCTTAGATCGGTACCGGGAGCAGTACTTC. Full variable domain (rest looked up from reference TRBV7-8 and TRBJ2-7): GAGVSQSPRYKVAKRGQDVALRCDPISGHVSLFWYQQALGQGPEFLTYFQNEAQLDKSGLPSDRFFAERPEGSVSTLKIQRTQQEDSAVYLCASSLDRYREQYFGPGTRLTVT.

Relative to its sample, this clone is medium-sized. The CDR3 nucleotides read TGTGCCAGCCGCGATATCGGACAGGGGGTTAGGGGTGAGCAGTTCTTC. Encoded protein: CASRDIGQGVRGEQFF. V is TRBV27 and J is TRBJ2-1; 10 bases map to TRBD1. J lost 9 bases, V lost 8 bases, and 16 bases had no gene match. The germline V gene encodes CDR1 MNHEY and CDR2 SMNVEV (reference sequence). This CDR3 comprises 16 residues.

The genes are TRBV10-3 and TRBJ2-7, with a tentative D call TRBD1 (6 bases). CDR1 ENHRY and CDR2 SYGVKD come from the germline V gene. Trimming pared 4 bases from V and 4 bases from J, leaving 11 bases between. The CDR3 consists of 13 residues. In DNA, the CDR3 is TGTGCCATCAGTGGATTACAGGGATACGAGCAGTACTTC. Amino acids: CAISGLQGYEQYF.

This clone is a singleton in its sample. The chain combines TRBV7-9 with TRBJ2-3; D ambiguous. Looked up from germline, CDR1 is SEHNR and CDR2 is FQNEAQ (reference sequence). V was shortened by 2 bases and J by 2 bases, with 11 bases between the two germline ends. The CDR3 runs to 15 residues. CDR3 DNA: TGTGCCAGCAGCTTATTGAGTATCCCCACAGATACGCAGTATTTT. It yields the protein CASSLLSIPTDTQYF. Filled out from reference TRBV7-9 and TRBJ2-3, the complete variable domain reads DTGVSQNPRHKITKRGQNVTFRCDPISEHNRLYWYRQTLGQGPEFLTYFQNEAQLEKSRLLSDRFSAERPKGSFSTLEIQRTEQGDSAMYLCASSLLSIPTDTQYFGPGTRLTVL.

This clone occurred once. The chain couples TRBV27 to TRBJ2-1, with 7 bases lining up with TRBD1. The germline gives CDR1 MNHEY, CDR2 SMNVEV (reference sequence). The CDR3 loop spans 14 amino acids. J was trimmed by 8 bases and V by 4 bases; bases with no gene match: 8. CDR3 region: CASSSLDRLYEQFF. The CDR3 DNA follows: TGTGCCAGCAGTTCCCTGGACAGGCTCTATGAGCAGTTCTTC.

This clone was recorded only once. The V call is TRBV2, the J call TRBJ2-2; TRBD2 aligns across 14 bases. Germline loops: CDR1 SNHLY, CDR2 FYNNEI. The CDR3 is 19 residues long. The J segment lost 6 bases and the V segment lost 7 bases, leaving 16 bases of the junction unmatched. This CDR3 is CASNPGYRGLAGASGELFF. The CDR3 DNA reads TGTGCCAGCAATCCAGGGTATCGGGGACTAGCGGGAGCATCCGGGGAGCTGTTTTTT. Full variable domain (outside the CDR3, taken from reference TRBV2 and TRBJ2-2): EPEVTQTPSHQVTQMGQEVILRCVPISNHLYFYWYRQILGQKVEFLVSFYNNEISEKSEIFDDQFSVERPDGSNFTLKIRSTKLEDSAMYFCASNPGYRGLAGASGELFFGEGSRLTVL.

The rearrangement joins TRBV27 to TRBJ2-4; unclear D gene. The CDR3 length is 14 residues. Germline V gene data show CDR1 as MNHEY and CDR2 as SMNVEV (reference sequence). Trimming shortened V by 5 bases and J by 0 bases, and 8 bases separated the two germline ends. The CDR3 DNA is TGTGCCAGCAGTCCGACACTAGCCAAAAACATTCAGTACTTC. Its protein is CASSPTLAKNIQYF.

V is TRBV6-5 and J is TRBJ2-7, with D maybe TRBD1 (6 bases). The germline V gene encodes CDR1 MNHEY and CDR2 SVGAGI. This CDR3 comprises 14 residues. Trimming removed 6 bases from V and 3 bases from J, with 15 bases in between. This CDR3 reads CASSSSLTGYEQYF. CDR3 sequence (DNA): TGTGCCAGCAGCTCCTCCCTGACAGGCTACGAGCAGTACTTC.

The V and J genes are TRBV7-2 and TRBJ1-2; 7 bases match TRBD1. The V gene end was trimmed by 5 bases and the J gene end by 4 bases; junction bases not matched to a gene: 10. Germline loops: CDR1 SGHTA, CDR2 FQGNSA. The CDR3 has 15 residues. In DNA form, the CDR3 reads TGTGCCAGCAGCGTAGTGACAGGGATCGCCTATGGCTACACCTTC. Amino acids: CASSVVTGIAYGYTF.